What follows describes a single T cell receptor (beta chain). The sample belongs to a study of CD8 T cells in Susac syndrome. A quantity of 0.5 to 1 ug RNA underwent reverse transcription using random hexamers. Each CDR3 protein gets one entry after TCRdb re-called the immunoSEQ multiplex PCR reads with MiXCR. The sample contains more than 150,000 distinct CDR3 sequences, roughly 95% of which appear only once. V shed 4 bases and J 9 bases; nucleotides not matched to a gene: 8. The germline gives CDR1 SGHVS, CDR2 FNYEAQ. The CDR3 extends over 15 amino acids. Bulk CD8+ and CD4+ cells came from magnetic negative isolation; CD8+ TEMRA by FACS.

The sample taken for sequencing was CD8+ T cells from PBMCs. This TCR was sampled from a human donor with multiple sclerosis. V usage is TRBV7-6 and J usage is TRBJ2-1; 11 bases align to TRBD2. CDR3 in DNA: TGTGCCAGCAGCTCCTATAGCGGGGGGGCCGGTGAGCAGTTCTTC. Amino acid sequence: CASSSYSGGAGEQFF.